The TCR beta chain described here comes from a study of shared T cell receptors in the human thymus (TCRdb year 2021). Broadly, across the study: The study examined how self-reactive, shared T-cell receptor alpha chains are generated in the human thymus.

Inclusive of the bounding cysteine and phenylalanine, the CDR3 is 15 residues long. CDR3 DNA is the only sequence kept; it has 45 bases, read in frame from the first base. Here V drops 6 bases and J drops 4 bases, and the junction holds 7 bases not matched to any gene. The germline V gene encodes CDR1 KGHSH and CDR2 LQKENI. In regard to this clone: The target of this receptor is not known. No quality values exist for individual bases; no much larger clone is one base distant.

Libraries were constructed by the immunoSEQ multiplex PCR assay. Here the immuneACCESS table is served through TCRdb, limited to in-frame sequences with V and J called. Missing clones are a known gap in these copies; in checked studies unresolved V genes cover under half, and the rest lacks a known reason. The sample table contains about 500,000 clones; only one count was recorded for roughly 74% of them. 0.013% of the sample belongs to the ten largest clones. The data also belong to a second study, concerning human thymus T cells. From that second study: Immunologically healthy infants undergoing open corrective cardiac surgery for congenital heart defects in Finland were used as donors. Thymus tissue was collected as surgical resects that were removed during corrective cardiac surgery. V and J gene segment usage appeared biased in both thymic and peripheral blood repertoires. The related research reported highly overlapping thymic TCR repertoires among unrelated individuals. The study characterized TCR alpha and beta repertoires from seven to nine infant thymus samples and a few related peripheral blood samples. Donor ages ranged from about 6 to 250 days, and the cohort comprised about six male and a couple of female infants. Thymocytes were freed from the tissue by mechanical means and kept at -70 degrees C as pellets of roughly 10-32 million cells. Genomic DNA was extracted from frozen cell pellets with a QIAsymphony instrument. The immunoSEQ multiplex PCR assay was used to amplify the TCRB and TCRAD loci from a standardized amount of quality-controlled genomic DNA. Amplicons spanned the V(D)J region at a length sufficient to cover the CDR3 and identify V and J genes. The amplicons were sequenced on an Illumina platform via the commercial immunoSEQ service. Primer bias and sequencing errors were corrected using previously described methods, and TCRAD and TCRB definitions followed the IMGT database. Analysis of the repertoires was done with immunoSEQ Analyzer 3.0 and VDJTools and included basic statistics, V/J segment usage, diversity estimates, rarefaction and pairwise overlap. Diversity was estimated using the Chao1, ChaoE, Efron-Thisted, Shannon and inverse Simpson indices, and was also estimated on datasets down-sampled to the size of the smallest sample. Repertoire overlap was assessed by strict matching of CDR3 nucleotide sequence, V gene and J gene, and clustering was done by Jaccard-based multidimensional scaling. Thymus samples yielded on average around 810,000 unique TCRB clonotypes, compared with roughly 92,000 from blood samples.

The sequence links TRBV18 to TRBJ2-5, with 11 junctional bases fitting TRBD1. This clonotype originated in a boy younger than two with a congenital heart defect. Donor details come from another sample of the same person, matched by shared clones. The material sequenced was thymocytes. The CDR3 in this case is CASSPRTGGGETQYF. The DNA sequence is given as TGTGCCAGCTCCCCCCGGACAGGGGGCGGAGAGACCCAGTACTTC.